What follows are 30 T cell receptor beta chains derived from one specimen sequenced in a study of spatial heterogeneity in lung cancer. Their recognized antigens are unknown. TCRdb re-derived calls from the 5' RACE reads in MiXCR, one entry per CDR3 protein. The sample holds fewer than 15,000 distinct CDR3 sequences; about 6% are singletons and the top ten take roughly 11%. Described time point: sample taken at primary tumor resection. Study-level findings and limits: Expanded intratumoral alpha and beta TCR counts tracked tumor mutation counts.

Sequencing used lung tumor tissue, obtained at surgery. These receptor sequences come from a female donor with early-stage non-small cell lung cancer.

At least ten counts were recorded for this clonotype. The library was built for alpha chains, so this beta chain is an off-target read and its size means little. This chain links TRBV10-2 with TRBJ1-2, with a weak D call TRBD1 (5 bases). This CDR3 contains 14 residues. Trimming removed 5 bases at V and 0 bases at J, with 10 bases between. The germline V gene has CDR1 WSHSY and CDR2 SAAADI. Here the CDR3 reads CASSWRGANYGYTF. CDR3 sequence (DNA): TGCGCCAGCAGTTGGAGGGGAGCTAACTATGGCTACACCTTC.

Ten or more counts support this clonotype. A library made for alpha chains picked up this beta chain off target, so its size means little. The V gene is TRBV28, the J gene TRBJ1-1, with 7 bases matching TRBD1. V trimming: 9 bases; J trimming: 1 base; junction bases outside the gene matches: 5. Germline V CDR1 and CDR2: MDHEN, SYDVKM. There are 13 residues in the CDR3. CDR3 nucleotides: TGTGCCAGTAAACAGGGGAGGAACACTGAAGCTTTCTTT. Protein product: CASKQGRNTEAFF. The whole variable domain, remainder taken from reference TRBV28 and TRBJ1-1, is DVKVTQSSRYLVKRTGEKVFLECVQDMDHENMFWYRQDPGLGLRLIYFSYDVKMKEKGDIPEGYSVSREKKERFSLILESASTNQTSMYLCASKQGRNTEAFFGQGTRLTVV.

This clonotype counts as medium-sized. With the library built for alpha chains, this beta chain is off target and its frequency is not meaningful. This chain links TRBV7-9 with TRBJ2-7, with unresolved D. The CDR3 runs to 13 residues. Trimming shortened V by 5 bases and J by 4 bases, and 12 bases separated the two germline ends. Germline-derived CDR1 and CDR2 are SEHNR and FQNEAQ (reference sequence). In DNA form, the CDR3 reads TGTGCCAGCAGCCAAAATACAAATTACGAGCAGTACTTC. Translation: CASSQNTNYEQYF.

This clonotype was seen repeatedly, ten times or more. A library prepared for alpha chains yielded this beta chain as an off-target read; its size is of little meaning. Written as DNA, the CDR3 is TGCGCCACCTTAAACTCCTATAATTCACCCCTCCACTTT. Amino acids: CATLNSYNSPLHF. The rearrangement uses TRBV10-2 and TRBJ1-6; D not certain. This CDR3 contains 13 residues. Trimming stripped 10 bases from V and 0 bases from J, with 7 bases between. Germline-derived CDR1 and CDR2 are WSHSY and SAAADI.

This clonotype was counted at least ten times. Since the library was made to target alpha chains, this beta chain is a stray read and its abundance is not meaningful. CDR3 sequence (DNA): TGCAGTGCTTTTAATCATTTCTACGAGCAGTACTTC. It specifies CSAFNHFYEQYF. This chain links TRBV20-1 with TRBJ2-7, with no clear D. This CDR3 is built from 12 residues. V lost 5 bases and J lost 3, with 11 bases in between. Looked up from germline, CDR1 is DFQATT and CDR2 is SNEGSKA (reference sequence).

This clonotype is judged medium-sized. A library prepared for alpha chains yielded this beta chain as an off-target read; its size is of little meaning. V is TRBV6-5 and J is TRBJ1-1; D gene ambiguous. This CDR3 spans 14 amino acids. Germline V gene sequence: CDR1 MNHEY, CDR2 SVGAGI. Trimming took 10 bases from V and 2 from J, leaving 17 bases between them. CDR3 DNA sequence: TGTGCCACTACCCCAGCGGCGGTAAACACTGAAGCTTTCTTT. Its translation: CATTPAAVNTEAFF.

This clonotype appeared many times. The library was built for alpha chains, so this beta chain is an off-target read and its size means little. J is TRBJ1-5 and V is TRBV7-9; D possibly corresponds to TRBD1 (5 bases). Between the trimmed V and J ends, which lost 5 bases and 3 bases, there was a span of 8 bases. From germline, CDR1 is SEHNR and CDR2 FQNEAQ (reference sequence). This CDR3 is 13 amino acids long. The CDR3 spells CASSKGNNQPQHF. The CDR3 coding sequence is TGTGCCAGCAGCAAGGGGAACAATCAGCCCCAGCATTTT.

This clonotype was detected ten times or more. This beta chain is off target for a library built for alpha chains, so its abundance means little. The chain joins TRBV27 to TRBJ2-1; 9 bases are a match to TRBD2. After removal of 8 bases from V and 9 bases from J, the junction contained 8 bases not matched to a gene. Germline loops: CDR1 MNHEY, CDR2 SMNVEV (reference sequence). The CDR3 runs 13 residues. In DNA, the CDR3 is TGTGCCAGCTCTGCGGGGGGGGCGGGTGAGCAGTTCTTC. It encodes CASSAGGAGEQFF.

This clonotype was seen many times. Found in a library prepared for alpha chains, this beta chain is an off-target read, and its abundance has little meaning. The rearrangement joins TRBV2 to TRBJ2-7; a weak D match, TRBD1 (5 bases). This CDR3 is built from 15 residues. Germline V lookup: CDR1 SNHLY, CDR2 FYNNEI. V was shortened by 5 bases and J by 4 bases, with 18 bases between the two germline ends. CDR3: CASSPWAGKGYEQYF. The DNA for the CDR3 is TGTGCCAGCAGTCCCTGGGCAGGGAAGGGGTACGAGCAGTACTTC.

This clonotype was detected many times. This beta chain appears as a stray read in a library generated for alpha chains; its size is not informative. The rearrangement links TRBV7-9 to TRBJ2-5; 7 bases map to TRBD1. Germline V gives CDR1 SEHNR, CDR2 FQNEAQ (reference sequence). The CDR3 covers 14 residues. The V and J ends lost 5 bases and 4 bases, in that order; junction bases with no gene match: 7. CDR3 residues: CASSNVQGRETQYF. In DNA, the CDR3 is TGTGCCAGCAGCAATGTACAGGGGCGAGAGACCCAGTACTTC.

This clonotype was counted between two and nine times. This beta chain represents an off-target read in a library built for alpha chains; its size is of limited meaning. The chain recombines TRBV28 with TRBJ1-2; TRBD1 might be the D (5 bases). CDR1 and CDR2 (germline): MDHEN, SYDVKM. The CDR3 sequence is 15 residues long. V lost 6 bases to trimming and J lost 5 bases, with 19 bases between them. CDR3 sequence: CASSPGGPDPYGYTF. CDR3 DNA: TGTGCCAGCAGCCCCGGGGGTCCAGATCCGTATGGCTACACCTTC.

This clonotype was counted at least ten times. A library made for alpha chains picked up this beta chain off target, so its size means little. CDR3: CASSLGGADTQYF. Here the CDR3 DNA reads TGTGCCAGCAGCTTGGGGGGTGCAGATACGCAGTATTTT. The J gene is TRBJ2-3, the V gene TRBV5-4, with D unclear. CDR3 length: 13 residues. CDR1 SGHNT and CDR2 YYREEE come from the germline V gene (reference sequence). V was clipped by 0 bases and J by 4 bases, with 6 bases between them.

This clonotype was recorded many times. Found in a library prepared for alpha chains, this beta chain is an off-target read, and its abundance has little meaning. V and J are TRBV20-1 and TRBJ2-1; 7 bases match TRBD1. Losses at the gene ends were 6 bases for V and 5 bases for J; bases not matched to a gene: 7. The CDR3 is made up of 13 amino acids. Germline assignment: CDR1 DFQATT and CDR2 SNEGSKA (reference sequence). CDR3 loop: CSARRGRDNEQFF. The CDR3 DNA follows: TGCAGTGCCCGTAGGGGGCGCGACAATGAGCAGTTCTTC.

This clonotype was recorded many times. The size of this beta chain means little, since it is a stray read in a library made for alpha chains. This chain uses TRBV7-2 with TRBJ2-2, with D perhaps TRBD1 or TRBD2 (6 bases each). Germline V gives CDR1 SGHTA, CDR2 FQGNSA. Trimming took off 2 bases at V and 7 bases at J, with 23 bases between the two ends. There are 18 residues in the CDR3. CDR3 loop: CASSLSPTGVSRGGELFF. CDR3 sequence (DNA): TGTGCCAGCAGCTTAAGTCCCACGGGGGTCTCCAGGGGCGGGGAGCTGTTTTTT.

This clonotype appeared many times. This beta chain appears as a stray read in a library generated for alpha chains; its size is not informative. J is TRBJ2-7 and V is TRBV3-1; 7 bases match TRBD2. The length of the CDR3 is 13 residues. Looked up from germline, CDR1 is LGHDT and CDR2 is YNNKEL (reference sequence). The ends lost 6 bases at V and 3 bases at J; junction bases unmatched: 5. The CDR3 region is CASSRGGRYEQYF. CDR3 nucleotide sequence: TGTGCCAGCAGTCGCGGGGGACGCTACGAGCAGTACTTC.

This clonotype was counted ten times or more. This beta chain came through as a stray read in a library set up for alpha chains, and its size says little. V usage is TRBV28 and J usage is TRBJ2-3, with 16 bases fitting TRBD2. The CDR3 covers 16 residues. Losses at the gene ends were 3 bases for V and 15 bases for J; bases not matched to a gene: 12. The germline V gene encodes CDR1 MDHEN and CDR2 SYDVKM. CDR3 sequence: CASSFRVGLAGGRRYF. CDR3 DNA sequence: TGTGCCAGCAGTTTTCGGGTGGGACTAGCGGGGGGGCGCCGATATTTT.

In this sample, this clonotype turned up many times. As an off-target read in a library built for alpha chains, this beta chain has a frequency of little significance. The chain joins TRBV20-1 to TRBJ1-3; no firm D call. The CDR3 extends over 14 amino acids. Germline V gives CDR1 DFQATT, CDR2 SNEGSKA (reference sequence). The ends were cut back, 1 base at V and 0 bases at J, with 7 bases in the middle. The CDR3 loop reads CSARARASGNTIYF. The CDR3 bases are TGCAGTGCTAGAGCAAGAGCCTCTGGAAACACCATATATTTT.

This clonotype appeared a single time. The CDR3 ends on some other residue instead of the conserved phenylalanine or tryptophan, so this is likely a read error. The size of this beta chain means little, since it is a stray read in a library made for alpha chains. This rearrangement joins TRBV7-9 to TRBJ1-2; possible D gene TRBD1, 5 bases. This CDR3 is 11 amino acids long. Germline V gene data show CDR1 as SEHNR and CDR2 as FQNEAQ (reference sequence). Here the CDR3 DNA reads TGTGCTATCAGGGTGAACTATGGCTACACCTTA. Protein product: CAIRVNYGYTL.

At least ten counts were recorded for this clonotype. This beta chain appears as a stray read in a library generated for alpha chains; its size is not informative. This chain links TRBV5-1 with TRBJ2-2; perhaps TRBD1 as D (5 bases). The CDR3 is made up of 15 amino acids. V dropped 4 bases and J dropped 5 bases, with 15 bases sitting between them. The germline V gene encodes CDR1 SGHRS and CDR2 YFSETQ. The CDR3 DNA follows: TGCGCCAGCAGCGCTTGGGGCGCCTCGACCGGGGAGCTGTTTTTT. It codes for CASSAWGASTGELFF. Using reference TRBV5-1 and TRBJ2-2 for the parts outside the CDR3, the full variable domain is KAGVTQTPRYLIKTRGQQVTLSCSPISGHRSVSWYQQTPGQGLQFLFEYFSETQRNKGNFPGRFSGRQFSNSRSEMNVSTLELGDSALYLCASSAWGASTGELFFGEGSRLTVL.

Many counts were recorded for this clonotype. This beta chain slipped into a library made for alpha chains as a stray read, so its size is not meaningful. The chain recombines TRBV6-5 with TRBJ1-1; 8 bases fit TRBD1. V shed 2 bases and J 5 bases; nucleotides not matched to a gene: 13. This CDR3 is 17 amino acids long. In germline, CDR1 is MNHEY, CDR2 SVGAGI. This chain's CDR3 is CASSYGTRQGARTEAFF. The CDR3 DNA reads TGTGCCAGCAGTTACGGGACCCGCCAGGGGGCGCGGACTGAAGCTTTCTTT.

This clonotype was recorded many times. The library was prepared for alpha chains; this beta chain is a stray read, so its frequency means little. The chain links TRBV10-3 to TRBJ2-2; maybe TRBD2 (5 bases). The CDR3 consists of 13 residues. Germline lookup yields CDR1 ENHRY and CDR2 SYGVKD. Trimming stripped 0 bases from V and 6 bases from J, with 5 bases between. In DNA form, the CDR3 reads TGTGCCATCAGTGAGTCGCGGGCCGGGGAGCTGTTTTTT. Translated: CAISESRAGELFF.

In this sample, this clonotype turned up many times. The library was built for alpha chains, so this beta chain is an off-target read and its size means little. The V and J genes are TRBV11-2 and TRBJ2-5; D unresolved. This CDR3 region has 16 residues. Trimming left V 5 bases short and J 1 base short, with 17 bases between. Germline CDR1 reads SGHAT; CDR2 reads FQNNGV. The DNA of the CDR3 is TGTGCCAGCAGCAACTGGGTTAAGGGTCCCCAAGAGACCCAGTACTTC. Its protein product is CASSNWVKGPQETQYF.

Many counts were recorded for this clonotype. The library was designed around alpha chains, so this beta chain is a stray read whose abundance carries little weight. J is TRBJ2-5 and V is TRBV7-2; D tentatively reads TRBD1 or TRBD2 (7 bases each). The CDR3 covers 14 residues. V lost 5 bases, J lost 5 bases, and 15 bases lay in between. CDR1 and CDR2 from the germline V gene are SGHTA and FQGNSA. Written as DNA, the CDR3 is TGTGCCAGCAGCCTAAACAGGGGAGGGGAGACCCAGTACTTC. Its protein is CASSLNRGGETQYF.

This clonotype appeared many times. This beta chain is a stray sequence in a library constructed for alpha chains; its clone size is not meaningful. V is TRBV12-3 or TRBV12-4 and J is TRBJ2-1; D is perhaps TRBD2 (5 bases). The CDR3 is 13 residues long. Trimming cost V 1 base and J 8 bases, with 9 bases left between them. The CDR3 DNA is TGTGCCAGCAGTTTAGTCGCGCGGGATGAGCAGTTCTTC. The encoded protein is CASSLVARDEQFF.

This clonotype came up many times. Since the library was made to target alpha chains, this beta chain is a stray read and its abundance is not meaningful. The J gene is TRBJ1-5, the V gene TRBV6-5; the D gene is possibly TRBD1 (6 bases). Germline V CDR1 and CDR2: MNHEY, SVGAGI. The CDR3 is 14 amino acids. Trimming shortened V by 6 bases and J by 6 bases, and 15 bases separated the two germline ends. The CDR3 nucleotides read TGTGCCAGCAGCCCCAGGGGAGTCAGTCAGCCCCAGCATTTT. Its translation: CASSPRGVSQPQHF.

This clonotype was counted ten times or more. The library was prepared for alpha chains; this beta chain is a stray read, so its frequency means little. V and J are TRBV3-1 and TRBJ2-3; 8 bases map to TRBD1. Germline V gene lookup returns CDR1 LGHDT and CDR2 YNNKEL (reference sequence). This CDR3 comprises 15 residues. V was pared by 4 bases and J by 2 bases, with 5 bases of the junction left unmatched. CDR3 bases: TGTGCCAGCAGCCGACCGGGACAGGCCACAGATACGCAGTATTTT. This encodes CASSRPGQATDTQYF.

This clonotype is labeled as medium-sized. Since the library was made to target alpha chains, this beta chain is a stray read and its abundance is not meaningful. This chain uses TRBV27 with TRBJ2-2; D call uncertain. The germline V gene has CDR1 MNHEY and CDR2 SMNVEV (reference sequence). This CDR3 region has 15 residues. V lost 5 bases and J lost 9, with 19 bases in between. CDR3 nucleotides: TGTGCCAGCAGTGGTATACAGTTGGTCTACCGGGAGCTGTTTTTT. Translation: CASSGIQLVYRELFF.

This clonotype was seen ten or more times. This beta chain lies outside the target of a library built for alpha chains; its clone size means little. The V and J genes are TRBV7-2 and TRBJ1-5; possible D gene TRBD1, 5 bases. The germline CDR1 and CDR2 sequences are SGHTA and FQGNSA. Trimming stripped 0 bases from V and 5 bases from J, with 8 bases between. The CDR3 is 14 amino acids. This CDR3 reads CASSLAPGDQPQHF. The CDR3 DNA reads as TGTGCCAGCAGCTTAGCGCCGGGGGATCAGCCCCAGCATTTT.

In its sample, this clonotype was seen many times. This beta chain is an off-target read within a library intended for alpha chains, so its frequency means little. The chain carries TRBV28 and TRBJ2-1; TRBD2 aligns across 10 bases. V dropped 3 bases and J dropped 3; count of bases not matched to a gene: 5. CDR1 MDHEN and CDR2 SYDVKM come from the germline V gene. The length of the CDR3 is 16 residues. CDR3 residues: CASSFQRGGNYNEQFF. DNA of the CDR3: TGTGCCAGCAGTTTTCAGCGGGGGGGGAACTACAATGAGCAGTTCTTC.

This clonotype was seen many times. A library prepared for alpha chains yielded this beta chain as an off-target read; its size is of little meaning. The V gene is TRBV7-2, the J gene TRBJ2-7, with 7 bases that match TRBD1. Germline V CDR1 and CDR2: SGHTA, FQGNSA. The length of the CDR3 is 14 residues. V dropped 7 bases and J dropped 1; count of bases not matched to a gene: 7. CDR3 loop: CASTYRGPSYEQYF. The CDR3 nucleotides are TGTGCCAGCACCTATAGGGGGCCTTCCTACGAGCAGTACTTC.